This T cell receptor beta chain emerged from a study of shared clonotypes between healthy human individuals. Study summary: Three plates were used per donor for CD4 naive, three for CD4 memory, two for CD8 naive and one for CD8 memory. Broader study findings: Naive subsets, compared against memory subsets, generally had larger estimated richness values. Sorted-subset sequencing was shown by rarefaction to be incomplete despite large depth.

Germline V gene data show CDR1 as SGHRS and CDR2 as YFSETQ. Unmatched junction bases numbered 8, after V lost 2 bases and J lost 8 bases. This CDR3 comprises 17 residues. Genomic DNA per cell subset filled all wells of several immunoSEQ plates. Repertoires were generated with immunoSEQ multiplex PCR, while TCRdb's copy carries only in-frame clones and drops some. The sample includes 2,100,000 or so clones, approximately 94% of them seen just once. To note about this clone: Antigen unknown.

What was sequenced was naive CD4+ T cells sorted from blood. Subset noted: CD45RA+ positively selected. The receptor was derived from a man younger than 35 in good health. The genes are TRBV5-1 and TRBJ2-1, with TRBD2 identical over 15 bases. CDR3 DNA: TGCGCCAGCAGCTTATGGACTAGCGGGAGGGCCAGCGATGAGCAGTTCTTC. Its protein is CASSLWTSGRASDEQFF.